A selection of T cell receptor beta chains follows, all from one sample in a study of beta chain features in type 1 diabetes. Method: immunoSEQ multiplex PCR; TCRdb's copy keeps in-frame clones and lacks some. Altogether 200,000 to 250,000 clones are present, approximately 15% being singletons, with the ten largest covering about 0.018%. Sequencing was performed on naive CD4+ T cells from blood. The receptors shown here come from a young man with type 1 diabetes. CDR3s include the opening cysteine and the closing phenylalanine or tryptophan. D genes are given only for firm matches.

d_call	v_call	cdr3_aa
-	TRBV30	CARRSGYRHEQYF
-	TRBV27	CASSQRGDTQYF
TRBD1	TRBV6-6	CASSYEGTGSNEQFF
-	TRBV7-2	CASSLVAGSIYEQYF
-	TRBV5-4	CASSLGNYNEQFF
-	TRBV6-1	CASNRNGYTF
-	TRBV18	CASSPTSLETQYF
-	TRBV5-1	CASSGGETKNIQYF
-	TRBV7-2	CASSLDRWDYGYTF
TRBD2	TRBV5-1	CASSGTSGRSTDTQYF
TRBD1	TRBV5-4	CASRESTGENYGYTF
-	TRBV18	CASSPRLADNEQFF
-	TRBV6-5	CASSLLGGTEAFF
-	TRBV18	CASSPLKGTFYGYTF
TRBD2	TRBV10-2	CASRTSGTPYNEQFF
TRBD1	TRBV11-2	CASSSRQGWDYGYTF
-	TRBV21-1	CASSKGASTSSYEQYF
TRBD1	TRBV6-6	CATHRGYNQPQHF
-	TRBV10-2	CASSESMGDTRNTIYF
-	TRBV27	CASSLSDGRGDEQFF
-	TRBV18	CASSPMRDSNQPQHF
TRBD1	TRBV19	CATMGTGALHQPQHF
-	TRBV7-2	CASSLAGAYEQYF
TRBD1	TRBV7-9	CASSPQWDRPNQPQHF
-	TRBV9	CASSPDGGRADTQYF
-	TRBV10-3	CAGTQGLNTEAFF